This T cell receptor (beta chain) was identified in a study of T cell changes during pregnancy in multiple sclerosis. Produced via immunoSEQ multiplex PCR; TCRdb's table is partial and in-frame only. The profile shows tens of thousands of clones, 85% to 95% of them singletons. The origin of this receptor is a female donor with multiple sclerosis, enrolled in a pregnancy study. The specimen was peripheral blood.

The CDR3 region has the DNA TGTGCCAGCAGTTTCTCACTTAATCAGCCCCAGCATTTT. It encodes CASSFSLNQPQHF. The V gene is TRBV28, the J gene TRBJ1-5; D uncertain. Germline values: CDR1 MDHEN, CDR2 SYDVKM. The CDR3 contains 13 residues. V was cut by 3 bases and J by 4 bases, with 7 bases left in between.